This is a list of T cell receptor beta chains from one sample in a study of technical replicates of blood from a handful of donors. Libraries were prepared by immunoSEQ multiplex PCR; TCRdb keeps only in-frame clonotypes and omits some of them. There are roughly 12,000 clones in the sample; approximately 94% occur only once, and 6.5% to 8% lies in the top ten. Sequencing input: PBMCs. Every receptor here comes from a human donor in good health. Each CDR3 is given with its conserved first and last residue. D genes are given only for firm matches. Rows give clone size only sometimes, using once, few, many, or a class for an expanded clone.

d_gene	v_gene	abundance	j_gene	CDR3aa	CDR3nt
TRBD1	TRBV7-2	NA	TRBJ2-2	CASSWGQGSTGELFF	TGTGCCAGCAGCTGGGGACAGGGGTCTACCGGGGAGCTGTTTTTT
NA	TRBV7-6	NA	TRBJ2-5	CASSRQLGQETQYF	TGTGCCAGCAGCCGCCAATTGGGGCAGGAGACCCAGTACTTC
NA	TRBV4-1	NA	TRBJ1-5	CASSQESNQPQHF	TGCGCCAGCAGCCAAGAGAGTAATCAGCCCCAGCATTTT
TRBD2	TRBV28	NA	TRBJ2-1	CASSLPGLAEYNEQFF	TGTGCCAGCAGTCTACCGGGACTAGCGGAATACAATGAGCAGTTCTTC
TRBD2	TRBV5-4	NA	TRBJ2-7	CASSLGGSGSQYEQYF	TGTGCCAGCAGCTTGGGTGGTAGCGGGAGCCAGTACGAGCAGTACTTC
NA	TRBV6-5	NA	TRBJ1-6	CATGERNNSPLHF	TGTGCCACAGGGGAACGGAATAATTCACCCCTCCACTTT
TRBD2	TRBV7-2	NA	TRBJ2-1	CASSSPSGVGEQFF	TGTGCCAGCAGCTCCCCAAGCGGGGTCGGTGAGCAGTTCTTC
NA	TRBV4-1	NA	TRBJ2-7	CASSQVDSGSYEQYF	TGCGCCAGCAGCCAAGTAGACAGTGGCTCCTACGAGCAGTACTTC
TRBD1	TRBV7-2	NA	TRBJ2-1	CASSSMPGQGDHEQFF	TGTGCCAGCAGCTCCATGCCGGGACAGGGCGATCATGAGCAGTTCTTC
TRBD2	TRBV5-1	NA	TRBJ2-7	CASSLVLAGAYEQYF	TGCGCCAGCAGCTTGGTACTAGCGGGAGCTTACGAGCAGTACTTC
TRBD1	TRBV2	once	TRBJ1-4	CASSRDRANEKLFF	TGTGCCAGCAGTAGGGACAGGGCTAATGAAAAACTGTTTTTT
NA	TRBV11-2	NA	TRBJ2-3	CASSLTRGTDTQYF	TGTGCCAGCAGCTTAACGCGAGGCACAGATACGCAGTATTTT
TRBD2	TRBV13	NA	TRBJ2-1	CASSLALLGTSGREGQFF	TGTGCCAGCAGCCTAGCTCTGTTAGGGACTAGCGGGAGAGAAGGGCAGTTCTTC
NA	TRBV9	NA	TRBJ2-3	CASSVASDTQYF	TGTGCCAGCAGCGTAGCGTCAGATACGCAGTATTTT
TRBD1	TRBV5-6	once	TRBJ2-1	CASSFGTANEQFF	TGTGCCAGCAGCTTCGGGACAGCGAATGAGCAGTTCTTC
TRBD2	TRBV5-1	NA	TRBJ2-7	CASSSRTSGNERPYEQYF	TGCGCCAGCAGCTCACGTACTAGCGGGAACGAACGCCCCTACGAGCAGTACTTC
TRBD1	TRBV5-6	NA	TRBJ2-5	CASSLEDRGQKTQYF	TGTGCCAGCAGCTTGGAGGACAGGGGGCAGAAGACCCAGTACTTC
NA	TRBV7-9	NA	TRBJ1-3	CASSLSGGPSGNTIYF	TGTGCCAGCAGCTTATCGGGGGGGCCCTCTGGAAACACCATATATTTT
NA	TRBV10-2	NA	TRBJ2-1	CASRLYRESYNEQFF	TGCGCCAGCAGACTTTACCGGGAGTCCTACAATGAGCAGTTCTTC
NA	TRBV7-9	once	TRBJ2-2	CASRLRDYTGELFF	TGTGCCAGCAGACTCCGGGACTACACCGGGGAGCTGTTTTTT
NA	TRBV30	NA	TRBJ2-1	CAWSTGSDNEQFF	TGTGCCTGGAGTACCGGGAGCGACAATGAGCAGTTCTTC
NA	TRBV5-1	NA	TRBJ2-1	CASSFSGSYNEQFF	TGCGCCAGCAGCTTTAGCGGTTCATACAATGAGCAGTTCTTC
NA	TRBV9	NA	TRBJ1-1	CASSAPEGPEAFF	TGTGCCAGCAGCGCCCCGGAGGGGCCTGAAGCTTTCTTT